The 25 T cell receptor beta chains below all came from one sample that was sequenced in a study of cytomegalovirus exposure and HLA in healthy donors. The PCR had 60 Vbeta and 13 Jbeta primers. The protocol was immunoSEQ multiplex PCR, while the TCRdb copy is restricted to in-frame clones and leaves out a portion. The sample records about 200,000 clones, 80% to 85% being singletons. The sample was PBMCs. The origin of the receptors is a woman aged 40 to 55 in good health and CMV-seronegative.

The V call is TRBV2, the J call TRBJ2-3; 11 bases match TRBD2. This CDR3 comprises 15 residues. Germline loops: CDR1 SNHLY, CDR2 FYNNEI. V was pared by 6 bases and J by 7 bases, with 9 bases of the junction left unmatched. This chain's CDR3 is CASRETSGSGNTQYF. CDR3 nucleotide sequence: TGTGCCAGCAGAGAAACTAGCGGGAGCGGAAATACGCAGTATTTT. The variable domain in full, with the rest retrieved from reference TRBV2 and TRBJ2-3, is EPEVTQTPSHQVTQMGQEVILRCVPISNHLYFYWYRQILGQKVEFLVSFYNNEISEKSEIFDDQFSVERPDGSNFTLKIRSTKLEDSAMYFCASRETSGSGNTQYFGPGTRLTVL.

The J gene is TRBJ2-5, the V gene TRBV27, with 8 bases lining up with TRBD2. CDR3 size: 15 residues. The trim removed 5 bases at V and 5 bases at J, leaving 10 bases unmatched. Germline loops: CDR1 MNHEY, CDR2 SMNVEV (reference sequence). The CDR3 DNA sequence: TGTGCCAGCAGTACCCAGCGGGGGAGGGATGAGACCCAGTACTTC. Translated: CASSTQRGRDETQYF.

This clone was picked up a small number of times. The chain employs TRBV19 and TRBJ2-1, with TRBD2 matching over 10 bases. V trimming: 0 bases; J trimming: 6 bases; junction bases outside the gene matches: 5. This CDR3 region has 16 residues. CDR1 and CDR2 (germline): LNHDA, SQIVND (reference sequence). CDR3 protein: CASSIELAGDVNEQFF. The CDR3 nucleotides read TGTGCCAGTAGTATAGAGCTAGCGGGAGATGTCAATGAGCAGTTCTTC.

The chain couples TRBV7-2 to TRBJ1-2; TRBD1 is a possible D gene (5 bases). The CDR3 has 14 residues. Germline lookup yields CDR1 SGHTA and CDR2 FQGNSA. The ends were cut back, 4 bases at V and 4 bases at J, with 13 bases in the middle. The CDR3 loop is CASSSGGGFYGYTF. The CDR3 nucleotides are TGTGCCAGCAGCTCGGGGGGGGGATTCTATGGCTACACCTTC.

The chain couples TRBV15 to TRBJ1-5, with TRBD1 identical over 11 bases. Per germline, CDR1 LNHNV and CDR2 YYDKDF (reference sequence). V lost 4 bases and J lost 1; bases outside the gene matches: 9. The CDR3 contains 18 residues. In DNA form, the CDR3 reads TGTGCCACCAGCACCCCGGACAGGGGGCGCGAAAGCAATCAGCCCCAGCATTTT. Translating it yields CATSTPDRGRESNQPQHF.

The chain employs TRBV10-2 and TRBJ1-2; D ambiguous. The length of the CDR3 is 16 residues. The germline V gene has CDR1 WSHSY and CDR2 SAAADI. Trimming left V 0 bases short and J 3 bases short, with 14 bases between. CDR3 residues: CASSESWEPRDYGYTF. The DNA for the CDR3 is TGCGCCAGCAGTGAGTCGTGGGAGCCCCGGGACTATGGCTACACCTTC.

The CDR3 protein is CASSLIPNYGYTF. CDR3 nucleotide sequence: TGCGCCAGCAGTTTGATTCCAAACTATGGCTACACCTTC. The rearrangement uses TRBV5-1 and TRBJ1-2; D not resolved. The CDR3 extends over 13 amino acids. Looked up from germline, CDR1 is SGHRS and CDR2 is YFSETQ. The V end was cut by 5 bases, the J end by 2 bases, with 10 bases between.

The chain couples TRBV5-8 to TRBJ2-2; no firm D call. CDR1 SGHTS and CDR2 YDEGEE come from the germline V gene. The V and J ends lost 3 bases and 3 bases respectively, with 9 bases between them. This CDR3 has 14 residues. For the CDR3, the DNA is TGTGCCAGCAGCTCTAGGAAGTACACCGGGGAGCTGTTTTTT. As protein: CASSSRKYTGELFF.

V usage is TRBV7-9 and J usage is TRBJ1-1; no definite D call. Trimming removed 10 bases from V and 0 bases from J, with 12 bases in between. The germline gives CDR1 SEHNR, CDR2 FQNEAQ (reference sequence). The length of the CDR3 is 13 residues. This chain's CDR3 is CAIKAIMNTEAFF. The CDR3 nucleotides read TGTGCCATCAAAGCTATTATGAACACTGAAGCTTTCTTT.

The rearrangement joins TRBV7-8 to TRBJ1-1, with D possibly matching TRBD1 (6 bases). Germline CDR1 reads SGHVS; CDR2 reads FQNEAQ. The V end lost 1 base, the J end lost 7 bases, and 13 bases lay between the germline ends. The CDR3 length is 14 residues. The CDR3 region has the DNA TGTGCCAGCAGCTTAGGGGGGAAGGGGGTTGAAGCTTTCTTT. This translates into CASSLGGKGVEAFF.

This clone came up a few times. The chain carries TRBV6-6 and TRBJ1-2; TRBD1 might be the D (6 bases). CDR1 and CDR2 from the germline V gene are MNHNY and SVGAGI (reference sequence). V lost 0 bases and J lost 4, with 9 bases in between. The CDR3 extends over 14 amino acids. The CDR3 sequence: CASSYSDSFYGYTF. CDR3 sequence (DNA): TGTGCCAGCAGTTACTCGGACAGCTTCTATGGCTACACCTTC.

This clone appeared a single time. The V call is TRBV9, the J call TRBJ2-7, with a weak D call TRBD2 (5 bases). This CDR3 has 15 residues. V was trimmed by 3 bases and J by 3 bases, leaving 16 bases between them. Germline CDR1 is SGDLS and CDR2 is YYNGEE. Here the CDR3 reads CASSERDSSLYEQYF. CDR3 sequence (DNA): TGTGCCAGCAGCGAACGGGATTCTTCCCTCTACGAGCAGTACTTC. Looking up the rest from reference TRBV9 and TRBJ2-7 gives the full variable domain: DSGVTQTPKHLITATGQRVTLRCSPRSGDLSVYWYQQSLDQGLQFLIQYYNGEERAKGNILERFSAQQFPDLHSELNLSSLELGDSALYFCASSERDSSLYEQYFGPGTRLTVT.

The CDR3 DNA is TGTGCCAGCAGCCAAGAATACTCCGCTCCGGGGTTGATGGAGACCCAGTACTTC. Amino acids: CASSQEYSAPGLMETQYF. The chain combines TRBV14 with TRBJ2-5, with a tentative D call TRBD2 (5 bases). This CDR3 spans 18 amino acids. The germline V gene has CDR1 SGHDN and CDR2 FVKESK. V gave up 0 bases and J gave up 5 bases, with 22 bases separating them.

DNA for the CDR3: TGCGCCAGCAGCTTGGGGTTCGGGAGCTTACCGGTCCGAGAAAAACTGTTTTTT. Protein: CASSLGFGSLPVREKLFF. The chain is built from TRBV5-1 and TRBJ1-4, with D uncertain. The germline V and J ends were trimmed by 0 bases and 8 bases, with 23 bases remaining between them. Germline-derived CDR1 and CDR2 are SGHRS and YFSETQ. The length of the CDR3 is 18 residues.

In DNA form, the CDR3 reads TGTGCCAGCAGCTCCGGGACAGTCTATGGCTACACCTTC. Protein product: CASSSGTVYGYTF. The chain couples TRBV7-9 to TRBJ1-2, with TRBD1 identical over 7 bases. This CDR3 contains 13 residues. Germline V gene data show CDR1 as SEHNR and CDR2 as FQNEAQ (reference sequence). With V trimmed by 4 bases and J by 4 bases, 3 bases remained unmatched.

Written as DNA, the CDR3 is TGTGCCAGCAGCTCAGGGTCGGCAGGGGGCAGGAACTATGGCTACACCTTC. Protein: CASSSGSAGGRNYGYTF. The genes are TRBV7-9 and TRBJ1-2, with 8 bases aligning to TRBD1. The CDR3 runs 17 residues. Germline V gene data show CDR1 as SEHNR and CDR2 as FQNEAQ (reference sequence). J gave up 2 bases and V 4 bases, and 12 bases lay outside the gene matches.

The genes are TRBV28 and TRBJ2-1; D perhaps matches TRBD1 (5 bases). Between the trimmed V and J ends, which lost 5 bases and 2 bases, there was a span of 16 bases. CDR1 and CDR2 (germline): MDHEN, SYDVKM. The CDR3 length is 16 residues. The CDR3 loop reads CASSPSRVLPYNEQFF. The CDR3 bases are TGTGCCAGCAGTCCCTCCAGGGTCCTCCCCTACAATGAGCAGTTCTTC.

The chain carries TRBV5-1 and TRBJ2-5, with a tentative D call TRBD2 (6 bases). V dropped 5 bases and J dropped 8 bases, with 13 bases sitting between them. This CDR3 is built from 12 residues. Looked up from germline, CDR1 is SGHRS and CDR2 is YFSETQ. The CDR3 DNA reads TGCGCCAGCAGGGGGGGAGATACTACCCAGTACTTC. Its protein product is CASRGGDTTQYF.

This clone was detected only a few times. The chain uses TRBV18 and TRBJ2-5; maybe TRBD2 (6 bases). The germline V gene has CDR1 KGHSH and CDR2 LQKENI. V dropped 0 bases and J dropped 3 bases, with 14 bases sitting between them. This CDR3 has 16 amino acids. Here the CDR3 DNA reads TGTGCCAGCTCACCACCGATGGGGCGGGGAAAAGAGACCCAGTACTTC. Residues: CASSPPMGRGKETQYF. The full variable domain, in which reference TRBV18 and TRBJ2-5 provide the parts outside the CDR3, is NAGVMQNPRHLVRRRGQEARLRCSPMKGHSHVYWYRQLPEEGLKFMVYLQKENIIDESGMPKERFSAEFPKEGPSILRIQQVVRGDSAAYFCASSPPMGRGKETQYFGPGTRLLVL.

This clone was seen once. This chain connects TRBV14 to TRBJ2-1, with 9 bases matching TRBD2. V gave up 5 bases and J gave up 2 bases; unmatched junction bases: 4. The CDR3 consists of 15 residues. CDR1 is SGHDN, CDR2 FVKESK, per germline. Here the CDR3 DNA reads TGTGCCAGCAGCTCTCTAGCGGGAACCTACAATGAGCAGTTCTTC. Translated, it gives CASSSLAGTYNEQFF.

J is TRBJ2-5 and V is TRBV9, with 16 positions matching TRBD2. Germline assignment: CDR1 SGDLS and CDR2 YYNGEE. CDR3 length: 17 residues. Germline trimming cut 2 bases from V and 7 bases from J; bases unmatched to any gene: 8. The CDR3 spells CASSVGTSGRAGGTQYF. For the CDR3, the DNA is TGTGCCAGCAGCGTGGGGACTAGCGGGAGGGCGGGCGGGACCCAGTACTTC. Together with reference TRBV9 and TRBJ2-5, the CDR3 gives the full variable domain: DSGVTQTPKHLITATGQRVTLRCSPRSGDLSVYWYQQSLDQGLQFLIQYYNGEERAKGNILERFSAQQFPDLHSELNLSSLELGDSALYFCASSVGTSGRAGGTQYFGPGTRLLVL.

The V gene is TRBV19, the J gene TRBJ1-5; no clear D. V lost 10 bases and J 0 bases, leaving 13 bases between the germline ends. Germline V lookup: CDR1 LNHDA, CDR2 SQIVND (reference sequence). The CDR3 covers 14 residues. In DNA, the CDR3 is TGTGCCACCAGTCGGGGTAGTAGCAATCAGCCCCAGCATTTT. Amino acid sequence: CATSRGSSNQPQHF.

The chain joins TRBV7-9 to TRBJ1-2; TRBD1 agrees at 12 bases. V was pared by 10 bases and J by 5 bases, with 5 bases of the junction left unmatched. The CDR3 covers 13 residues. Germline CDR1 SEHNR, CDR2 FQNEAQ (reference sequence). DNA for the CDR3: TGTGCCATCCCGGGACAGGGGGCATATGGCTACACCTTC. Protein product: CAIPGQGAYGYTF.

In nucleotides, the CDR3 is TGCGCCAGCAGCCCCTGGGGGCCCTATCAATCGGAGCAGTTCTTC. Amino acid sequence: CASSPWGPYQSEQFF. J is TRBJ2-1 and V is TRBV5-1; a weak D match, TRBD1 (6 bases). Germline V gene sequence: CDR1 SGHRS, CDR2 YFSETQ. Trimming took 4 bases from V and 10 from J, leaving 21 bases between them. This CDR3 is built from 15 residues. The full variable domain, completed using reference TRBV5-1 and TRBJ2-1, is KAGVTQTPRYLIKTRGQQVTLSCSPISGHRSVSWYQQTPGQGLQFLFEYFSETQRNKGNFPGRFSGRQFSNSRSEMNVSTLELGDSALYLCASSPWGPYQSEQFFGPGTRLTVL.

The CDR3 coding sequence is TGTGCCAGCAGTTACGACAGGGGCTATGGCTACACCTTC. The encoded protein is CASSYDRGYGYTF. The chain combines TRBV6-5 with TRBJ1-2; the match to TRBD1 covers 8 bases. The ends lost 2 bases at V and 4 bases at J; junction bases unmatched: 0. Germline V gene lookup returns CDR1 MNHEY and CDR2 SVGAGI. The CDR3 contains 13 residues.